These T cell receptor beta chains were read from a single sample in a study of long-term antiretroviral therapy in people with HIV. TCRdb keeps only in-frame clones here, not all; method: immunoSEQ multiplex PCR. The sample consists of roughly 42,000 clones, around 85% of them appearing once. The sample consisted of unsorted PBMCs, taken 1.2 years after starting antiretroviral therapy. The receptors originated from a woman in her fifties or sixties with HIV. Each CDR3 is given with its conserved first and last residue. A D gene is named only where the DNA matches it firmly. A clone size is listed for some rows: how often the clone was seen (once, few, many), or a class if it is expanded.

-,12,-,TRBJ2-1,TRBV7-8,CASSLSRNEQFF,TGTGCCAGCAGCCTTAGCCGGAATGAGCAGTTCTTC
-,16,TRBD2,TRBJ2-3,TRBV13,CASSTRLAGVTDTQYF,TGTGCCAGCAGCACTAGACTAGCGGGGGTCACAGATACGCAGTATTTT
few,16,TRBD1,TRBJ2-7,TRBV18,CASSPLTGQGLSEQYF,TGTGCCAGCTCACCACTTACGGGACAGGGCCTCTCCGAGCAGTACTTC
-,14,TRBD2,TRBJ2-3,TRBV7-9,CASSLVVAGGPQYF,TGTGCCAGCAGCTTAGTGGTTGCGGGGGGGCCGCAGTATTTT
few,15,-,TRBJ2-1,TRBV27,CGCAQSGATYNEQFF,TGTGGTTGCGCGCAATCGGGGGCGACCTACAATGAGCAGTTCTTC
-,16,-,TRBJ2-1,TRBV7-9,CASSGPGLGSYNEQFF,TGTGCCAGCAGCGGTCCGGGACTTGGATCCTACAATGAGCAGTTCTTC
-,16,TRBD1,TRBJ1-3,TRBV6-1,CASSETDRNSGNTIYF,TGTGCCAGCAGCGAAACGGACAGGAACTCTGGAAACACCATATATTTT
-,14,-,TRBJ2-2,TRBV7-9,CASSFGGFTGELFF,TGTGCCAGCAGCTTTGGGGGATTCACCGGGGAGCTGTTTTTT
-,15,-,TRBJ2-5,TRBV9,CASSVVAAPGETQYF,TGTGCCAGCAGCGTAGTTGCGGCCCCTGGAGAGACCCAGTACTTC
-,15,-,TRBJ1-6,TRBV10-3,CATADRSSYNSPLHF,TGTGCCACCGCCGACCGCAGCTCCTATAATTCACCCCTCCACTTT
-,15,TRBD1,TRBJ2-7,TRBV5-1,CASSLEGTESEEQYF,TGCGCCAGCAGCTTGGAGGGGACAGAGTCAGAGGAGCAGTACTTC
-,18,TRBD1,TRBJ1-4,TRBV30,CAWSAPDRGHTTNEKLFF,TGTGCCTGGAGTGCCCCCGACAGGGGCCATACAACTAATGAAAAACTGTTTTTT
once,14,-,TRBJ1-2,TRBV18,CASSPNAQGPGYTF,TGTGCCAGCTCACCAAACGCGCAGGGGCCTGGCTACACCTTC
-,13,-,TRBJ2-7,TRBV29-1,CSVPSTGDDEQYF,TGCAGCGTTCCCTCGACAGGTGACGACGAGCAGTACTTC
-,15,-,TRBJ2-2,TRBV6-1,CASSPRAVNTGELFF,TGTGCCAGCAGCCCTCGGGCAGTGAACACCGGGGAGCTGTTTTTT
-,14,TRBD1,TRBJ2-1,TRBV12-5,CASGPRTGINEQFF,TGTGCTAGTGGCCCAAGGACAGGGATCAATGAGCAGTTCTTC
-,15,TRBD1,TRBJ1-1,TRBV18,CASSPGTGANTEAFF,TGTGCCAGCTCACCAGGGACAGGGGCGAACACTGAAGCTTTCTTT
-,14,-,TRBJ2-7,TRBV27,CASGAMGLSYEQYF,TGTGCCAGCGGGGCAATGGGACTTAGCTACGAGCAGTACTTC
few,14,-,TRBJ1-1,TRBV6-1,CASSEEDLNTEAFF,TGTGCCAGCAGTGAAGAGGACTTGAACACTGAAGCTTTCTTT
-,16,-,TRBJ2-7,TRBV7-6,CASSLDGGFKSYEQYF,TGTGCCAGCAGCTTAGATGGGGGGTTTAAATCCTACGAGCAGTACTTC
-,17,-,TRBJ1-5,TRBV21-1,CASSTKGSGFSNQPQHF,TGTGCCAGCAGCACTAAAGGGTCGGGGTTCAGCAATCAGCCCCAGCATTTT
-,16,-,TRBJ2-2,TRBV7-2,CASSLEMVVNTGELFF,TGTGCCAGCAGCTTAGAGATGGTGGTGAACACCGGGGAGCTGTTTTTT